Listed below are T cell receptor beta chains from one sample, sequenced in a study of CD8 T cells in ankylosing spondylitis. TCRdb called the 5' RACE reads again in MiXCR, with one record for every CDR3 protein. The sample shows about 480,000 distinct CDR3 sequences, 15% to 20% of them seen only once. The sequencing input was blood, either unsorted or a sorted T cell fraction (not recorded which). Source of these receptors: a male donor with ankylosing spondylitis. Both conserved end residues are part of each CDR3. Fields, in order: J gene, clone size, V gene, D gene, CDR3 DNA, CDR3 protein. The D gene is left open where the match is weak. Not every row has a clone size; where given, it reads once, few, many or a size class.

J: TRBJ1-6
size: few
V: TRBV5-1
D: TRBD1
DNA: TGCGCCAGCAGCTTGGCAACAGGGGGCGAGTCACCCCTCCACTTT
CDR3: CASSLATGGESPLHF

J: TRBJ2-2
size: .
V: TRBV5-1
D: .
DNA: TGCGCCAGCAGCGTCGGACGGGGGACCGGGGAGCTGTTTTTT
CDR3: CASSVGRGTGELFF

J: TRBJ2-5
size: few
V: TRBV7-2
D: .
DNA: TGTGCCAGCAGCCCTAGCTCCGAGAGTAGGGAGACCCAGTACTTC
CDR3: CASSPSSESRETQYF

J: TRBJ2-1
size: many
V: TRBV29-1
D: TRBD1
DNA: TGCAGCGTTGAGTTGGACAGGGGGAATGAGCAGTTCTTC
CDR3: CSVELDRGNEQFF

J: TRBJ2-7
size: .
V: TRBV12-3/TRBV12-4
D: TRBD1
DNA: TGTGCCAGCAGTTTTAGTAACAGGGGCGTTCTCAAGCAGTACTTC
CDR3: CASSFSNRGVLKQYF

J: TRBJ2-2
size: .
V: TRBV6-1
D: .
DNA: TGTGCCAGCACGGGGGTGGCGCGATCCCCCGGGGAGCTGTTTTTT
CDR3: CASTGVARSPGELFF

J: TRBJ2-2
size: .
V: TRBV3-1
D: .
DNA: TGTGCCAGCACCTCCAGGGGGGGGGACACCGGGGAGCTGTTTTTT
CDR3: CASTSRGGDTGELFF

J: TRBJ1-4
size: few
V: TRBV5-1
D: .
DNA: TGCGCCAGCAGCTTGGCGTGGGGGAATGAAAAACTGTTTTTT
CDR3: CASSLAWGNEKLFF

J: TRBJ1-2
size: .
V: TRBV27
D: TRBD1
DNA: TGTGCCAGCAGACGAACCGGGACAGCTTTTCTTTATGGCTACACCTTC
CDR3: CASRRTGTAFLYGYTF

J: TRBJ1-2
size: .
V: TRBV6-5
D: TRBD1
DNA: TGTGCCAGCAGTTACGGACAGGATGCCGGCTACACCTTC
CDR3: CASSYGQDAGYTF

J: TRBJ2-7
size: .
V: TRBV5-1
D: .
DNA: TGCGCCAGCAGCTTGGATACGGGACTCTACGAGCAGTACTTC
CDR3: CASSLDTGLYEQYF

J: TRBJ2-5
size: many
V: TRBV11-2
D: .
DNA: TGTGCCAGCAGCTTAGATCAGGGGCGGTTTCCGTACTTC
CDR3: CASSLDQGRFPYF

J: TRBJ2-1
size: .
V: TRBV7-3
D: .
DNA: TGTGCCAGCAGCTTGGTAGCAACGGGGAACAATGAGCAGTTCTTC
CDR3: CASSLVATGNNEQFF

J: TRBJ2-2
size: .
V: TRBV5-1
D: .
DNA: TGCGCCAGCAGCTTGGGCGCTCGGGGGACCACCGGGGAGCTGTTTTTT
CDR3: CASSLGARGTTGELFF

J: TRBJ1-3
size: few
V: TRBV20-1
D: .
DNA: TGCAGTGCTAAAGGTTCCGGAAACACCATATATTTT
CDR3: CSAKGSGNTIYF

J: TRBJ1-1
size: few
V: TRBV20-1
D: TRBD1
DNA: TGCAGTGCCACGGACAGGCTTGGGCACACTGAAGCTTTCTTT
CDR3: CSATDRLGHTEAFF

J: TRBJ2-2
size: few
V: TRBV6-1
D: .
DNA: TGTGCGTGTTCCCGAAACACCGGGGAGCTGTTTTTT
CDR3: CACSRNTGELFF

J: TRBJ2-2
size: .
V: TRBV25-1
D: .
DNA: TGTGCCAGCAGTGAATTGGGTGGAGCGAAGGGCACCGGGGAGCTGTTTTTT
CDR3: CASSELGGAKGTGELFF

J: TRBJ2-5
size: many
V: TRBV7-2
D: TRBD2
DNA: TGTGCCAGCAGCTTGGGACTAGCGCCGGCGATAGAGACCCAGTACTTC
CDR3: CASSLGLAPAIETQYF

J: TRBJ2-2
size: .
V: TRBV29-1
D: TRBD2
DNA: TGCAGCGTTGAGGGAACTAGCGGCAACGAGCTGTTTTTT
CDR3: CSVEGTSGNELFF

J: TRBJ2-2
size: .
V: TRBV7-9
D: .
DNA: TGTGCCAGCAGCCCCCGAGCCCAGTTGAACACCGGGGAGCTGTTTTTT
CDR3: CASSPRAQLNTGELFF

J: TRBJ1-1
size: .
V: TRBV2
D: TRBD1
DNA: TGTGCCAGCAGGGCCGACAGGGGCACGGGTGAAGCTTTCTTT
CDR3: CASRADRGTGEAFF

J: TRBJ2-1
size: .
V: TRBV4-3
D: TRBD2
DNA: TGCGCCAGCAGCCCTCGTGGGACTAGTTTCTACAATGAGCAGTTCTTC
CDR3: CASSPRGTSFYNEQFF

J: TRBJ1-1
size: few
V: TRBV5-6
D: .
DNA: TGTGCCAGCAGCTTGGAGAGGGGAGGGGAAACGAACACTGAAGCTTTCTTT
CDR3: CASSLERGGETNTEAFF

J: TRBJ2-2
size: .
V: TRBV20-1
D: .
DNA: TGCAGTGCTTACACAGGCACCGGGGAGCTGTTTTTT
CDR3: CSAYTGTGELFF

J: TRBJ2-1
size: many
V: TRBV5-5
D: TRBD2
DNA: TGTGCCAGCAGCTTCCAAGCGGGAGTAATCAATGAGCAGTTCTTC
CDR3: CASSFQAGVINEQFF

J: TRBJ2-2
size: few
V: TRBV5-6
D: .
DNA: TGTGCCAGCAGCCCTCTCGGGGGTTCGGACACCGGGGAGCTGTTTTTT
CDR3: CASSPLGGSDTGELFF

J: TRBJ1-5
size: few
V: TRBV28
D: .
DNA: TGTGCCAGCAGTTTACCCTCCAGTTATTCCCAGCCCCAGCATTTT
CDR3: CASSLPSSYSQPQHF

J: TRBJ2-2
size: few
V: TRBV20-1
D: .
DNA: TGCAGTGCGGGACTTTCAAACACCGGGGAGCTGTTTTTT
CDR3: CSAGLSNTGELFF

J: TRBJ2-1
size: many
V: TRBV5-6
D: .
DNA: TGTGCCAGCAGCTTCGGGGGTTTTAATGAGCAGTTCTTC
CDR3: CASSFGGFNEQFF

J: TRBJ1-5
size: many
V: TRBV28
D: TRBD1
DNA: TGTGCCAGCAGTTTGTTTCTAACGAGGACAGGGGGCGAGAGCAATCAGCCCCAGCATTTT
CDR3: CASSLFLTRTGGESNQPQHF

J: TRBJ1-4
size: .
V: TRBV6-1
D: .
DNA: TGTGCCAGCAGTGATAGAGGGGTATGGGAAAAACTGTTTTTT
CDR3: CASSDRGVWEKLFF

J: TRBJ2-7
size: .
V: TRBV5-1
D: .
DNA: TGCGCCAGCAGCTTCGAAGGTAAGGGCGAGCAGTACTTC
CDR3: CASSFEGKGEQYF

J: TRBJ1-3
size: .
V: TRBV6-5
D: TRBD1
DNA: TGTGCCAGCAGTTACTCGGGCAGGGGGGACACCATATATTTT
CDR3: CASSYSGRGDTIYF

J: TRBJ2-3
size: .
V: TRBV20-1
D: .
DNA: TGCAGTGCTAGTCCTGGGGTAACAGACGCAGATACGCAGTATTTT
CDR3: CSASPGVTDADTQYF

J: TRBJ1-2
size: few
V: TRBV10-3
D: TRBD1
DNA: TGTGCCATCGCGGAGGGGGCGGGTGACTATGGCTACACCTTC
CDR3: CAIAEGAGDYGYTF

J: TRBJ1-6
size: .
V: TRBV5-1
D: TRBD1
DNA: TGCGCCAGCAGCTTGGAGGGGGCGGTTTCACCCCTCCACTTT
CDR3: CASSLEGAVSPLHF

J: TRBJ1-6
size: .
V: TRBV7-9
D: .
DNA: TGTGCCAGCAGCCCGGTGGGCCTCGCGAATTCACCCCTCCACTTT
CDR3: CASSPVGLANSPLHF

J: TRBJ2-3
size: .
V: TRBV11-2
D: .
DNA: TGTGCCAGCAGCTCCTGGTCGGAACAGATGAGTTATACGCAGTATTTT
CDR3: CASSSWSEQMSYTQYF

J: TRBJ1-1
size: .
V: TRBV20-1
D: .
DNA: TGCAGTGCTCGGTGGGGTACTGAAGCTTTCTTT
CDR3: CSARWGTEAFF

J: TRBJ2-5
size: few
V: TRBV20-1
D: TRBD2
DNA: TGCAGTGCTAGAGATGCGGGAGACCCCGGTGAGACCCAGTACTTC
CDR3: CSARDAGDPGETQYF

J: TRBJ2-7
size: .
V: TRBV10-3
D: .
DNA: TGTGCCATCAGTGAGTCGGCTAGCCAAGCTACCTACGAGCAGTACTTC
CDR3: CAISESASQATYEQYF

J: TRBJ2-7
size: .
V: TRBV27
D: .
DNA: TGTGCCAGCAGTCAATTCGAGGGGCCGACCTACGAGCAGTACTTC
CDR3: CASSQFEGPTYEQYF

J: TRBJ2-1
size: few
V: TRBV20-1
D: .
DNA: TGCAGTGCTAGCGGGGCCGACAATGAGCAGTTCTTC
CDR3: CSASGADNEQFF

J: TRBJ1-1
size: .
V: TRBV12-3/TRBV12-4
D: .
DNA: TGTGCCAGCAGTTTCTCAGGGGATGGAACTGAAGCTTTCTTT
CDR3: CASSFSGDGTEAFF

J: TRBJ2-2
size: .
V: TRBV5-6
D: .
DNA: TGTGCCAGCAGCTTGAGACTTATCACCGGGGAGCTGTTTTTT
CDR3: CASSLRLITGELFF

J: TRBJ2-7
size: .
V: TRBV7-9
D: TRBD2
DNA: TGTGCCAGCAGCCCGGGGGCGCTAGCGGGAGGCGAGCAGTACTTC
CDR3: CASSPGALAGGEQYF

J: TRBJ2-1
size: .
V: TRBV5-1
D: .
DNA: TGCGCCAGCAGCTTGGCCGGGCAAGGAGGGGGCAATGAGCAGTTCTTC
CDR3: CASSLAGQGGGNEQFF

J: TRBJ2-3
size: many
V: TRBV20-1
D: .
DNA: TGCAGTGCTCCAAATGGGCAGGTCAGCACAGATACGCAGTATTTT
CDR3: CSAPNGQVSTDTQYF

J: TRBJ2-3
size: few
V: TRBV19
D: .
DNA: TGTGCCAGTAGTCAACCGGGACTCCACCTGGATACGCAGTATTTT
CDR3: CASSQPGLHLDTQYF

J: TRBJ2-2
size: few
V: TRBV25-1
D: TRBD2
DNA: TGTGCCAGCAGAGCCGAACCGGGGGGTACCGGGGAGCTGTTTTTT
CDR3: CASRAEPGGTGELFF